This TCR beta chain was retrieved from a study of T cells after yellow fever vaccination. General study points: Overlap between CD4 and CD8 compartments was detected for a small share of clonotypes.

CDR3 length equals 14 residues. Germline assignment: CDR1 SGHVS and CDR2 FQNEAQ. V was shortened by 3 bases and J by 4 bases, with 12 bases between the two germline ends. This clonotype was seen repeatedly, ten times or more. Its antigen is unidentified. UMIs were added to TCR cDNA along with a universal primer site when it was made by 5'RACE template switching. MiXCR, applied by TCRdb to the 5' RACE reads, yields one record per CDR3 protein. This sample has approximately 250,000 distinct CDR3 sequences; about 3.7% occur once, and the top ten carry around 19%. The source material was PBMCs, sampled 15 days after the yellow fever booster vaccination. The receptor comes from a man in his late teens or twenties who received the YFV17D yellow fever vaccine. V gene TRBV7-8 combines with J gene TRBJ1-1; D remains unclear. DNA for the CDR3: TGTGCCAGCAGCTTCTCCGGGGAAAGCACTGAAGCTTTCTTT. Protein product: CASSFSGESTEAFF.